Listed below are T cell receptor beta chains from one sample, sequenced in a study of OX40 agonist ivuxolimab in advanced cancers. Method: immunoSEQ multiplex PCR; TCRdb's copy keeps in-frame clones and lacks some. The table shows about 41,000 clones, with more than 80% occurring only once. This specimen consisted of CD4+ or CD8+ T cells sorted from blood, obtained in a trial of the OX40 agonist ivuxolimab. The receptors here all came from an adult with an advanced solid tumor such as melanoma, head and neck, liver or kidney cancer. Each CDR3 is given with its conserved first and last residue. D genes are given only for firm matches. The listing skips clone size in some rows; elsewhere it reads once, few, many or a size class.

V gene	D gene	J gene	clone size	CDR3 protein	CDR3 DNA
TRBV11-2	-	TRBJ2-6	-	CASTDVRSGANVLTF	TGTGCCAGCACCGATGTGAGGTCTGGGGCCAACGTCCTGACTTTC
TRBV15	TRBD2	TRBJ2-7	-	CATSRGTGGNEQYF	TGTGCCACCAGCAGAGGTACGGGGGGGAACGAGCAGTACTTC
TRBV29-1	-	TRBJ1-1	-	CSALVRQQPTEAFF	TGCAGCGCCCTCGTACGACAGCAGCCCACTGAAGCTTTCTTT
TRBV6-5	TRBD2	TRBJ2-7	-	CASSYSTSGRAYEQYF	TGTGCCAGCAGTTACTCGACTAGCGGGAGGGCCTACGAGCAGTACTTC
TRBV25-1	-	TRBJ1-1	-	CASSDRGRGGTEAFF	TGTGCCAGCAGTGATCGGGGCCGAGGTGGGACTGAAGCTTTCTTT
TRBV28	-	TRBJ1-2	-	CASVKGGQGGYGYTF	TGTGCCAGCGTAAAAGGGGGGCAGGGAGGCTATGGCTACACCTTC
TRBV11-2	-	TRBJ2-2	-	CASSFLGTVAVGELFF	TGTGCCAGCAGCTTTCTCGGGACTGTAGCCGTCGGGGAGCTGTTTTTT
TRBV5-6	-	TRBJ1-4	-	CASTGGTQSNEKLFF	TGTGCCAGCACCGGGGGGACACAATCTAATGAAAAACTGTTTTTT
TRBV5-1	-	TRBJ1-6	once	CASSPLRPGNSPLHF	TGCGCCAGCAGCCCTCTCCGGCCTGGCAATTCACCCCTCCACTTT
TRBV4-1	-	TRBJ2-7	-	CASSSKTAPMGGGSKQYF	TGCGCCAGCAGCTCCAAGACCGCACCCATGGGGGGGGGCTCCAAGCAGTACTTC
TRBV18	TRBD1	TRBJ2-3	once	CASSPRDRVTDTQYF	TGTGCCAGCTCACCCCGGGACAGGGTGACAGATACGCAGTATTTT
TRBV7-6	TRBD1	TRBJ2-6	-	CASSLRRLGGAGANVLTF	TGTGCCAGCAGCCTAAGACGTCTAGGGGGCGCTGGGGCCAACGTCCTGACTTTC
TRBV15	TRBD1	TRBJ2-1	-	CATSRTGASLGNEQFF	TGTGCCACCAGCCGGACAGGGGCGTCTTTGGGCAATGAGCAGTTCTTC
TRBV2	-	TRBJ2-3	-	CASSPRRTTDTQYF	TGTGCCAGCTCCCCCAGGAGGACGACAGATACGCAGTATTTT
TRBV5-1	-	TRBJ1-4	-	CASSLTSSNEKLFF	TGCGCCAGCAGCTTGACAAGTTCCAATGAAAAACTGTTTTTT
TRBV15	TRBD1	TRBJ2-4	-	CATSALTGVGNIQYF	TGTGCCACCAGCGCTTTAACAGGGGTCGGTAACATTCAGTACTTC
TRBV6-5	-	TRBJ1-5	-	CASRTNSNQPQHF	TGTGCCAGCAGAACCAACAGCAATCAGCCCCAGCATTTT
TRBV7-2	-	TRBJ2-5	-	CASSLGTNTETQYF	TGTGCCAGCAGCTTAGGGACAAACACGGAGACCCAGTACTTC
TRBV27	-	TRBJ2-3	-	CASCWRNTDTQYF	TGTGCCAGCTGCTGGCGGAACACAGATACGCAGTATTTT
TRBV5-1	-	TRBJ2-5	-	CASSLWGVSETQYF	TGCGCCAGCAGCTTGTGGGGGGTCAGCGAGACCCAGTACTTC
TRBV5-8	TRBD1	TRBJ2-7	-	CASPNKLTGYGHF	TGTGCCAGCCCGAACAAACTGACAGGGTATGGGCACTTC
TRBV7-7	TRBD2	TRBJ2-7	once	CASSTRAPLAGYEQYF	TGTGCTAGCAGTACACGGGCCCCTCTAGCGGGCTACGAGCAGTACTTC
TRBV5-1	-	TRBJ1-1	-	CASSPNRNTEAFF	TGCGCCAGCAGCCCAAACAGAAACACTGAAGCTTTCTTT
TRBV14	TRBD2	TRBJ2-1	-	CASSQDLGTSNEQFF	TGTGCCAGCAGCCAAGATCTGGGGACTAGTAATGAGCAGTTCTTC
TRBV6-5	-	TRBJ1-1	-	CASRRGQTTEAFF	TGTGCCAGTAGGCGTGGACAAACCACTGAAGCTTTCTTT
TRBV7-9	TRBD2	TRBJ2-3	-	CASSSQSGRARWSTDTQYF	TGTGCCAGCAGCTCCCAAAGCGGGAGGGCCAGGTGGAGCACAGATACGCAGTATTTT
TRBV30	TRBD2	TRBJ2-7	-	CAWTPMGLAGAYEQYF	TGTGCCTGGACCCCTATGGGACTAGCGGGAGCCTACGAGCAGTACTTC
TRBV28	-	TRBJ1-5	-	CASRQGSARNQPQHF	TGTGCCAGCAGGCAGGGATCCGCTCGCAATCAGCCCCAGCATTTT
TRBV5-1	-	TRBJ1-1	-	CASMKDGLQMNTEAFF	TGCGCCAGCATGAAGGACGGGCTACAAATGAACACTGAAGCTTTCTTT
TRBV5-5	TRBD1	TRBJ2-3	-	CASSDWTGGDTQYF	TGTGCCAGCAGCGATTGGACAGGCGGAGATACGCAGTATTTT
TRBV7-9	-	TRBJ2-5	-	CASSLSPRQTQYF	TGTGCCAGCAGCTTAAGCCCACGGCAGACCCAGTACTTC
TRBV5-4	TRBD1	TRBJ2-7	-	CASSRTGVPYEQYF	TGTGCCAGCAGCCGTACAGGGGTCCCCTACGAGCAGTACTTC
TRBV5-1	-	TRBJ2-5	-	CASSILGATRETQYF	TGCGCCAGCAGCATCCTTGGGGCAACCCGAGAGACCCAGTACTTC
TRBV6-5	-	TRBJ2-2	-	CASGGRGAGELFF	TGTGCCAGCGGGGGCCGAGGAGCCGGGGAGCTGTTTTTT
TRBV18	-	TRBJ2-7	-	CASSAGASYEQYF	TGTGCCAGCTCGGCAGGGGCCTCCTACGAGCAGTACTTC
TRBV9	-	TRBJ2-2	-	CASTTNGERNTGELFF	TGTGCCAGCACCACTAACGGGGAGAGGAACACCGGGGAGCTGTTTTTT
TRBV6-5	TRBD1	TRBJ2-2	-	CASSRQGASGELFF	TGTGCCAGCAGCCGACAGGGGGCCTCCGGGGAGCTGTTTTTT
TRBV2	-	TRBJ2-5	-	CAISQWEETQYF	TGTGCCATTTCCCAGTGGGAAGAGACCCAGTACTTC
TRBV10-1	TRBD2	TRBJ2-5	-	CASSDGREGLKYF	TGCGCCAGCAGTGACGGGCGGGAGGGCCTAAAGTACTTC
TRBV2	TRBD1	TRBJ2-3	once	CASSPGTGSTDTQYF	TGTGCCAGCAGCCCCGGGACAGGGTCCACAGATACGCAGTATTTT